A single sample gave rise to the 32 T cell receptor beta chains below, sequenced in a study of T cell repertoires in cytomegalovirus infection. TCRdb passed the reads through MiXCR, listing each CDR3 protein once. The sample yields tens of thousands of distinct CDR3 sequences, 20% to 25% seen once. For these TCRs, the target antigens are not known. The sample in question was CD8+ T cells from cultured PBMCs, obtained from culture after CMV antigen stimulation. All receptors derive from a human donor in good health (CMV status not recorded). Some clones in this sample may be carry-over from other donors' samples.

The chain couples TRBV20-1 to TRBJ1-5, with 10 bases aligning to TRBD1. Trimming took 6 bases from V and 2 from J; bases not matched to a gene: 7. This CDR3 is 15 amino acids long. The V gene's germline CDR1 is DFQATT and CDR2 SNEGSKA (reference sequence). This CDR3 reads CSARDRGPGNQPQHF. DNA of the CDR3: TGCAGTGCCAGGGACAGGGGACCGGGCAATCAGCCCCAGCATTTT.

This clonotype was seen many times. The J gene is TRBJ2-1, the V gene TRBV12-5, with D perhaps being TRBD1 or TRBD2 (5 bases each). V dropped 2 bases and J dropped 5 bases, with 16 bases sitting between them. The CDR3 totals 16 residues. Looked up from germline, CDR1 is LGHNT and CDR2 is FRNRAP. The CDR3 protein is CASGLRGALIDNEQFF. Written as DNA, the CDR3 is TGTGCTAGTGGTTTGAGAGGGGCTCTAATTGACAATGAGCAGTTCTTC.

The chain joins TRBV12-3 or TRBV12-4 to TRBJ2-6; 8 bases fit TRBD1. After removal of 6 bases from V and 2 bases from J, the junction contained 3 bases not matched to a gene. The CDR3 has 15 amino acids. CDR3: CASSPTGAGANVLTF. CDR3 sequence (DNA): TGTGCCAGCAGCCCGACAGGGGCTGGGGCCAACGTCCTGACTTTC.

This CDR3 reads CASSPPRGQGAYEQYF. The CDR3 region has the DNA TGTGCCAGCAGCCCGCCCCGAGGACAGGGGGCCTACGAGCAGTACTTC. The chain joins TRBV7-2 to TRBJ2-7, with 10 bases lining up with TRBD1. The CDR3 length is 16 residues. V shed 5 bases, J shed 2 bases, and the junction held 9 bases outside the gene matches. Germline CDR1 reads SGHTA; CDR2 reads FQGNSA. Combining the CDR3 with reference TRBV7-2 and TRBJ2-7 gives the whole variable domain GAGVSQSPSNKVTEKGKDVELRCDPISGHTALYWYRQSLGQGLEFLIYFQGNSAPDKSGLPSDRFSAERTGGSVSTLTIQRTQQEDSAVYLCASSPPRGQGAYEQYFGPGTRLTVT.

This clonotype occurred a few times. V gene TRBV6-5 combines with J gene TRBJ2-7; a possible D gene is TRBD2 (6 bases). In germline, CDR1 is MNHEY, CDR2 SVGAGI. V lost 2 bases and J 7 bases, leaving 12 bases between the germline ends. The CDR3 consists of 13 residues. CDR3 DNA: TGTGCCAGCAGTTACGGGCTAGCGCGTGAGCAGTACTTC. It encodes CASSYGLAREQYF.

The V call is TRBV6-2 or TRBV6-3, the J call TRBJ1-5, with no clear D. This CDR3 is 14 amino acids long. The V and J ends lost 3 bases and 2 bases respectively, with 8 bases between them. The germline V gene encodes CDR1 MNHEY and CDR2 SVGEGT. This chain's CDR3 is CASSYPSRNQPQHF. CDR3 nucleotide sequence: TGTGCCAGCAGTTATCCCAGTCGCAATCAGCCCCAGCATTTT.

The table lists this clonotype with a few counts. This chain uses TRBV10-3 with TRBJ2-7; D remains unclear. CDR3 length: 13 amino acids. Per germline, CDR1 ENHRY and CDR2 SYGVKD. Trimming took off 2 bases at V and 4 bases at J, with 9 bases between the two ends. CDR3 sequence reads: CAISEGVGYEQYF. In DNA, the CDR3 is TGTGCCATCAGTGAGGGGGTCGGGTACGAGCAGTACTTC.

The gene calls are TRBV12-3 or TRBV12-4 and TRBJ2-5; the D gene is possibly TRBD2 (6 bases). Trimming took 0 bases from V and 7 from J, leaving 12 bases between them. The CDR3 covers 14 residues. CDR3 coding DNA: TGTGCCAGCAGTTTAGCGACGGGGGTCGGGACCCAGTACTTC. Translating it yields CASSLATGVGTQYF.

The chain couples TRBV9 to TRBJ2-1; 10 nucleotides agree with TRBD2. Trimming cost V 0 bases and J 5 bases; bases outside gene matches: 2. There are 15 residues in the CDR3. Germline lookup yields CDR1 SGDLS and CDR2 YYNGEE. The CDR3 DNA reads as TGTGCCAGCAGCGTAGGGAGCGGGGGGGACAATGAGCAGTTCTTC. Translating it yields CASSVGSGGDNEQFF.

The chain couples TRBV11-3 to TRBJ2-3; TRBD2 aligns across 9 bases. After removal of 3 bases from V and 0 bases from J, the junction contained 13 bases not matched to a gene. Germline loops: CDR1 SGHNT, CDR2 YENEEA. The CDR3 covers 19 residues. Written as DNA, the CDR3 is TGTGCCAGCAGCTTTACCCCGGCGGGGGGGGGGCTAAGCACAGATACGCAGTATTTT. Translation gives CASSFTPAGGGLSTDTQYF.

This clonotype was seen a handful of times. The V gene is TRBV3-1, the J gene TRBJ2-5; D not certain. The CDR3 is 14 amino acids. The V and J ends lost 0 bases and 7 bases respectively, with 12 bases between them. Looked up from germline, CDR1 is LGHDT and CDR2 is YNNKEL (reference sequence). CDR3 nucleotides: TGTGCCAGCAGCCAAGATCCCGGTTTGGTGACCCAGTACTTC. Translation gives CASSQDPGLVTQYF.

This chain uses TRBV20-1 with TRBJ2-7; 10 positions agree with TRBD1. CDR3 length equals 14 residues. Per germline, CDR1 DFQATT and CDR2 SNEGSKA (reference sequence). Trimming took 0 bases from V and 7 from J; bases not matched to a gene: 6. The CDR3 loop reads CSARDVGQGLEQYF. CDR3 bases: TGCAGTGCTAGAGATGTGGGACAGGGGTTGGAGCAGTACTTC.

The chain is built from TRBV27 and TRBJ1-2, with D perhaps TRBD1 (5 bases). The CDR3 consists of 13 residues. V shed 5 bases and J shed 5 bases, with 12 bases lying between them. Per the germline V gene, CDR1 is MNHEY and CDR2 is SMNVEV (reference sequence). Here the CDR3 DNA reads TGTGCCAGCAGTATGACGGGGCTTTATGGCTACACCTTC. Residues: CASSMTGLYGYTF.

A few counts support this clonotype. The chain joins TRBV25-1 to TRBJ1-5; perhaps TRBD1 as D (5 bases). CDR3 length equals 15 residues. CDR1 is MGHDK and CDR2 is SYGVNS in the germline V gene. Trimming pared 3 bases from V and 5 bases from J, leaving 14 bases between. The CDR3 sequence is CASSDTGGVDQPQHF. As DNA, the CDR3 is TGTGCCAGCAGTGATACAGGTGGGGTCGATCAGCCCCAGCATTTT. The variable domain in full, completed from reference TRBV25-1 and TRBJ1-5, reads EADIYQTPRYLVIGTGKKITLECSQTMGHDKMYWYQQDPGMELHLIHYSYGVNSTEKGDLSSESTVSRIRTEHFPLTLESARPSHTSQYLCASSDTGGVDQPQHFGDGTRLSIL.

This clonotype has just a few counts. The CDR3 loop is CASRGQGLAAFF. In DNA, the CDR3 is TGCGCCAGCCGAGGGCAAGGGCTGGCAGCTTTCTTT. The rearrangement links TRBV4-3 to TRBJ1-1; D is unclear. V shed 8 bases and J shed 10 bases, with 17 bases lying between them. CDR3 size: 12 residues. Germline CDR1 and CDR2: LGHNA and YSLEER.

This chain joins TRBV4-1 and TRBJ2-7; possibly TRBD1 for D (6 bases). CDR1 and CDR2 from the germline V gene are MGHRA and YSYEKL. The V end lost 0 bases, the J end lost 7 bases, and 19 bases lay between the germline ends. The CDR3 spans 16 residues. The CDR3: CASSQESTGSLGEQYF. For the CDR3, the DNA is TGCGCCAGCAGCCAAGAATCAACAGGGAGTCTAGGGGAGCAGTACTTC.

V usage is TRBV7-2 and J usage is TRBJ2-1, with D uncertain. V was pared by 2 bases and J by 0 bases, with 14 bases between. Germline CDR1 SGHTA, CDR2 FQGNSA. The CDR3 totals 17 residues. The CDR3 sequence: CASSLYVRIRSYNEQFF. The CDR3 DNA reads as TGTGCCAGCAGCTTATATGTAAGAATCCGCTCCTACAATGAGCAGTTCTTC. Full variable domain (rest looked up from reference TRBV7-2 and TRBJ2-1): GAGVSQSPSNKVTEKGKDVELRCDPISGHTALYWYRQSLGQGLEFLIYFQGNSAPDKSGLPSDRFSAERTGGSVSTLTIQRTQQEDSAVYLCASSLYVRIRSYNEQFFGPGTRLTVL.

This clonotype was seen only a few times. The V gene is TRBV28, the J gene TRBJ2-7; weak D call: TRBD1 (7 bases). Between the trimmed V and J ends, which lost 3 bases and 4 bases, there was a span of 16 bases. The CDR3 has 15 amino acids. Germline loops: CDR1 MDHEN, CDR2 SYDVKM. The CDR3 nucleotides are TGTGCCAGCAGTTTTTTGCGACAGGGAGGTTACGAGCAGTACTTC. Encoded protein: CASSFLRQGGYEQYF. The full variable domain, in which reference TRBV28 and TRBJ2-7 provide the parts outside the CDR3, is DVKVTQSSRYLVKRTGEKVFLECVQDMDHENMFWYRQDPGLGLRLIYFSYDVKMKEKGDIPEGYSVSREKKERFSLILESASTNQTSMYLCASSFLRQGGYEQYFGPGTRLTVT.

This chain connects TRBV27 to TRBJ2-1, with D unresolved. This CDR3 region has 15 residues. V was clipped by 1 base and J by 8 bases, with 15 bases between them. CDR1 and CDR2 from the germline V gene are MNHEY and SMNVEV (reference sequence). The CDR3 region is CASSLFRTEKDEQFF. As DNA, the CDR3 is TGTGCCAGCAGTTTATTTAGGACGGAAAAGGATGAGCAGTTCTTC.

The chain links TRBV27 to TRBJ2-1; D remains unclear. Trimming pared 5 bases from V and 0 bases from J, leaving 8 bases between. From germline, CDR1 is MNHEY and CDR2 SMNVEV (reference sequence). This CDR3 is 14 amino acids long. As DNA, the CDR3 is TGTGCCAGCAGTCCTGAGCCCTCCTACAATGAGCAGTTCTTC. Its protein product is CASSPEPSYNEQFF.

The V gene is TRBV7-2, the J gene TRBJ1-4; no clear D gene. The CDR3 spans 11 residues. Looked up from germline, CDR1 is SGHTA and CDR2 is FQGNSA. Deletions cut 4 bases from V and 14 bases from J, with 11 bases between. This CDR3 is CASSSDRWLFF. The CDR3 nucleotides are TGTGCCAGCAGCTCAGATCGTTGGCTGTTTTTT.

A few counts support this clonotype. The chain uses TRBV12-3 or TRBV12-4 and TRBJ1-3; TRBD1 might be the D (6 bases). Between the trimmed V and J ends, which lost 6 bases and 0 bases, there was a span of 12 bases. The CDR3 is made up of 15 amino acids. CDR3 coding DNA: TGTGCCAGCAGCAGAGGACAGAGCTCTGGAAACACCATATATTTT. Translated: CASSRGQSSGNTIYF.

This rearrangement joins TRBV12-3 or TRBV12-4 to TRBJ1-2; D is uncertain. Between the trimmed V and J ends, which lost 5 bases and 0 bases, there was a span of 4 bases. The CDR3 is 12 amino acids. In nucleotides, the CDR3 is TGTGCCAGCAGTGAGACTAACTATGGCTACACCTTC. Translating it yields CASSETNYGYTF.

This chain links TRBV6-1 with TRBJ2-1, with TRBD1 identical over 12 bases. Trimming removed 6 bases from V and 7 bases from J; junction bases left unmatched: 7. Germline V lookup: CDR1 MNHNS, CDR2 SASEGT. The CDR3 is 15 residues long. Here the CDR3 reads CASSRGQGAWNEQFF. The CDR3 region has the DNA TGTGCCAGCAGCCGGGGACAGGGGGCTTGGAATGAGCAGTTCTTC.

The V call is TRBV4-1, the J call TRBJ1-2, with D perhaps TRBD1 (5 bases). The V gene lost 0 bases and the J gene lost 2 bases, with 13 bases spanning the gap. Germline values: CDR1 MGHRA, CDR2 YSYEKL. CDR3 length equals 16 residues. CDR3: CASSQDSQGTNYGYTF. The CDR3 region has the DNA TGCGCCAGCAGCCAAGATTCCCAGGGTACGAACTATGGCTACACCTTC.

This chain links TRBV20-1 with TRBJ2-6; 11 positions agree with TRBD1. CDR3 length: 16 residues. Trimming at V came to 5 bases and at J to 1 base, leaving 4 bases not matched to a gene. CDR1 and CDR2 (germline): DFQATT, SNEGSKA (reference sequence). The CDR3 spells CSALDRGLSGANVLTF. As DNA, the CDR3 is TGCAGTGCTTTGGACAGGGGGCTGTCTGGGGCCAACGTCCTGACTTTC.

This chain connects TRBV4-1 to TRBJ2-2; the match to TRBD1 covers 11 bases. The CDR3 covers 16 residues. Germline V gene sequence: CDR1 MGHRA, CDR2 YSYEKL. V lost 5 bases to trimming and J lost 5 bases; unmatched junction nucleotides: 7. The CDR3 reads CASSFGQGAFTGELFF. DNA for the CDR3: TGCGCCAGCAGCTTTGGACAGGGGGCGTTTACCGGGGAGCTGTTTTTT.

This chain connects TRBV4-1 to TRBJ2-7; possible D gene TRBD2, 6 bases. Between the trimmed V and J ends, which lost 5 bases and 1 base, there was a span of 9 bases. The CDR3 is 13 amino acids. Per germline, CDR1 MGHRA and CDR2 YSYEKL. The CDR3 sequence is CASSGAGSYEQYF. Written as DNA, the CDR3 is TGCGCCAGCAGCGGAGCGGGTTCCTACGAGCAGTACTTC.

The CDR3 region has the DNA TGCAGTGCTAGTTTTCCCGGAGGCTACACCTTC. Translating it yields CSASFPGGYTF. The chain couples TRBV20-1 to TRBJ1-2, with no clear D. Germline V gives CDR1 DFQATT, CDR2 SNEGSKA (reference sequence). V was cut by 3 bases and J by 8 bases, with 10 bases left in between. The CDR3 runs to 11 residues.

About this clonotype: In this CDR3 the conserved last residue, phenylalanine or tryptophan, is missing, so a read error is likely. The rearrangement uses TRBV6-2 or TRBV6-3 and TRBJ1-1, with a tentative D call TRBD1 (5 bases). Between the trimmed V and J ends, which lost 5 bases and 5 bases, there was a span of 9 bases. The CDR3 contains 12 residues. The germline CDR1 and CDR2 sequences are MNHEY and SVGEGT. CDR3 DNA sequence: TGTGCCAGCAGTCCCGAGGGGACTGAAGCTTTCTCT. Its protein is CASSPEGTEAFS.

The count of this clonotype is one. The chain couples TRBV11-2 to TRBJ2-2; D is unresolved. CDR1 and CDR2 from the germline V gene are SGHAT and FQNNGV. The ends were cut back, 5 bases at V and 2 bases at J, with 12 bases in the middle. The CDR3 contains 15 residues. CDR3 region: CASSHSGENTGELFF. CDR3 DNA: TGTGCCAGCAGCCACAGTGGGGAAAACACCGGGGAGCTGTTTTTT.

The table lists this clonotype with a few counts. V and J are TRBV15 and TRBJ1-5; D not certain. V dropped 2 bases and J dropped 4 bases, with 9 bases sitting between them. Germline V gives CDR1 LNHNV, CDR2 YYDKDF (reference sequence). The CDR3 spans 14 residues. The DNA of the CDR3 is TGTGCCACCAGCAGATGGGCGAGTAATCAGCCCCAGCATTTT. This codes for CATSRWASNQPQHF.